These T cell receptor beta chains were read from a single sample in a study of cytomegalovirus exposure and HLA in healthy donors. Produced via immunoSEQ multiplex PCR; TCRdb's table is partial and in-frame only. The table records about 130,000 clones, about 81% of them present only once. Sequencing was done on a sample of PBMCs. All receptors come from a woman aged 30 to 39 in good health and CMV-seronegative. CDR3s include the opening cysteine and the closing phenylalanine or tryptophan. D genes are given only for firm matches. Size is omitted from some rows. Given values are once, few, many or a class for expanded clones.

D gene	V gene	clone size	J gene	CDR3 DNA	CDR3 protein
TRBD2	TRBV15	.	TRBJ2-1	TGTGCCACCAGCAGGGGGGGGGACAATGAGCAGTTCTTC	CATSRGGDNEQFF
.	TRBV27	.	TRBJ2-1	TGTGCCAGCTCTGGACAGAACGACAATGAGCAGTTCTTC	CASSGQNDNEQFF
.	TRBV11-2	.	TRBJ2-1	TGTGCCAGCAGCTTAGTGGGGGCGGACGAACAGTTCTTC	CASSLVGADEQFF
.	TRBV12-5	.	TRBJ2-7	TGTGCTAGTGGTTTGTCCCGGACAGTCCTAGAGACCTACGAGCAGTACTTC	CASGLSRTVLETYEQYF
TRBD1	TRBV5-4	.	TRBJ1-1	TGTGCCAGCAGCTTGGACAGGGGGGTAACTGAAGCTTTCTTT	CASSLDRGVTEAFF
TRBD1	TRBV5-4	.	TRBJ2-3	TGTGCCAGCAGCTCTATACAGGGGGTAACAGATACGCAGTATTTT	CASSSIQGVTDTQYF
.	TRBV19	.	TRBJ2-2	TGTGCCAGTAGTATCGCCAAGCGGGCCGGGGAGCTGTTTTTT	CASSIAKRAGELFF
TRBD1	TRBV7-9	.	TRBJ2-7	TGTTCCAGCAGCTCGCAACCGGGACAGGGTTTTGCGTACGAGCAGTACTTC	CSSSSQPGQGFAYEQYF
.	TRBV9	.	TRBJ1-1	TGTGCCAGCAGCGATGGAGCAAACTTAATGAACACTGAAGCTTTCTTT	CASSDGANLMNTEAFF
TRBD2	TRBV2	few	TRBJ2-5	TGTGCCAGCAGTCCTGGACTAGGGGCTGAAGAGACCCAGTACTTC	CASSPGLGAEETQYF
TRBD1	TRBV30	.	TRBJ1-5	TGTGCCTGGAGCCTCTCGGGACAGGGGAGCCAGCCCCAGCATTTT	CAWSLSGQGSQPQHF
.	TRBV7-3	.	TRBJ1-2	TGTGCCAGCAGCTTAACCGCCCAGGGTGGCGGCTACACCTTC	CASSLTAQGGGYTF
.	TRBV4-2	.	TRBJ2-7	TGTGCCAGCAGCCAAGATCGAGGGGGGGGACTTTACGAGCAGTACTTC	CASSQDRGGGLYEQYF
.	TRBV14	few	TRBJ2-7	TGTGCCAGCAGCCATGTTCCTAGCTTCGACGAGCAGTACTTC	CASSHVPSFDEQYF
TRBD2	TRBV9	.	TRBJ2-7	TGTGCCAGCAGCCCCCGGACTAGCGGGGGTTACGAGCAGTACTTC	CASSPRTSGGYEQYF
.	TRBV9	.	TRBJ2-3	TGTGCCAGCAGCGTAGTTAGCGGAAGCACAGATACGCAGTATTTT	CASSVVSGSTDTQYF
TRBD1	TRBV18	.	TRBJ1-1	TGTGCCAGCTCACCAACTAGGACAGGCTCGAACACTGAAGCTTTCTTT	CASSPTRTGSNTEAFF
TRBD2	TRBV7-6	.	TRBJ2-5	TGTGCCAGCAGCCTACTAGCGGGAGGGCCCTCGGTACAAGAGACCCAGTACTTC	CASSLLAGGPSVQETQYF
.	TRBV9	.	TRBJ2-3	TGTGCCAGCAGCGTAGGTCCAGGTAACACAGATACGCAGTATTTT	CASSVGPGNTDTQYF
TRBD1	TRBV23-1	.	TRBJ1-2	TGCGCCAGCAGAAGGGACAGGGGGCTAAGTGGCTACACCTTC	CASRRDRGLSGYTF
TRBD1	TRBV5-1	.	TRBJ2-7	TGCGCCAGTTCCCCGGGACAGCCACTTTACGAGCAGTACTTC	CASSPGQPLYEQYF
TRBD1	TRBV9	.	TRBJ2-1	TGTGCCAGCAGCGTAGCGACAGGGGCCTACAATGAGCAGTTCTTC	CASSVATGAYNEQFF
TRBD1	TRBV4-3	.	TRBJ2-2	TGCGCCAGCAGCCAAGTTCCGGGACAGGGAGTCGGGGAGCTGTTTTTT	CASSQVPGQGVGELFF
TRBD2	TRBV7-6	.	TRBJ2-7	TGTGCCAGCAGCTTAGAAGTTAGCGGGGGTCCACACGAGCAGTACTTC	CASSLEVSGGPHEQYF
.	TRBV4-3	.	TRBJ2-7	TGCGCCAGCAGCCAGGGGCCTTCGCCATACGAGCAGTACTTC	CASSQGPSPYEQYF
TRBD1	TRBV27	.	TRBJ1-3	TGTGCCAGCAGTCCCTCGCGGACAGGGATTGGAAACACCATATATTTT	CASSPSRTGIGNTIYF
TRBD1	TRBV2	once	TRBJ1-1	TGTGCCAGCGCCCTGACAGGGGACGAGACTGAAGCTTTCTTT	CASALTGDETEAFF
TRBD2	TRBV4-3	.	TRBJ2-2	TGCGCCAGCAGCCAAACGAGCGGGAGAGGCACCGGGGAGCTGTTTTTT	CASSQTSGRGTGELFF
TRBD1	TRBV11-2	.	TRBJ2-3	TGTGCCAGCAGCCGATACAGGGGGCTCACAGATACGCAGTATTTT	CASSRYRGLTDTQYF
.	TRBV7-8	.	TRBJ1-1	TGTGCCAGCCATTACGGGGGGTTAACTTTCTTT	CASHYGGLTFF
.	TRBV27	.	TRBJ1-3	TGTGCCAGCAGTTTATCAAGAGACAAGGACACCATATATTTT	CASSLSRDKDTIYF
TRBD1	TRBV18	once	TRBJ2-1	TGTGCCAGCTCACGGCCGGGACAGCGCAATGAGCAGTTCTTC	CASSRPGQRNEQFF
TRBD2	TRBV9	.	TRBJ2-2	TGTGCCAGCAGCACAACTAGCGGGAGCCACACCGGGGAGCTGTTTTTT	CASSTTSGSHTGELFF
.	TRBV2	.	TRBJ1-2	TGTGCCAGCAGCGGGTCCAGGGAAGTAGGCACCTTC	CASSGSREVGTF
TRBD1	TRBV19	.	TRBJ1-3	TGTGCCAGTAGTCCGGGACAGGGCTTCACCATATATTTT	CASSPGQGFTIYF
.	TRBV30	.	TRBJ2-7	TGTGCCTGGGCAAGGGGCAGCTATTACGAGCAGTACTTC	CAWARGSYYEQYF
.	TRBV4-1	.	TRBJ1-2	TGCGCCAGCAGCCAACTAAACTATGGCTACACCTTC	CASSQLNYGYTF
.	TRBV19	.	TRBJ1-2	TGTGCCAGTAGACCCTCCGGGTCCCTTAACTATGGCTACACCTTC	CASRPSGSLNYGYTF
.	TRBV30	few	TRBJ2-7	TGTGCCTGGAGTGGCCAGGCGGGTGGGAACGAGCAGTACTTC	CAWSGQAGGNEQYF
TRBD1	TRBV7-9	.	TRBJ1-4	TGTGCCAGCAGGCCGACAGGGAATGAAAAACTGTTTTTT	CASRPTGNEKLFF
.	TRBV2	few	TRBJ1-6	TGTGCCAGCAGTGTACAGAAAAATTCACCCCTCCACTTT	CASSVQKNSPLHF
TRBD1	TRBV4-2	.	TRBJ1-5	TGTGCCAGCAGCCAACGACAGGGGAACGGTCAGCCCCAGCATTTT	CASSQRQGNGQPQHF
TRBD2	TRBV19	many	TRBJ2-1	TGTGCCAGTAGTATATCGATCGGCCTAGCGGGAGTAGATAATGAGCAGTTCTTC	CASSISIGLAGVDNEQFF
.	TRBV11-2	.	TRBJ2-2	TGTGCCACCGACCCGGAGGTATGGACCGGGGAGCTGTTTTTT	CATDPEVWTGELFF
.	TRBV29-1	.	TRBJ2-1	TGCAGCGTTGAACCGGGGGGCCTAGACTGGGAGTTCTTC	CSVEPGGLDWEFF
.	TRBV5-5	.	TRBJ1-5	TGTGCCAGCAGCTTGGGGGCCAGGGGAACTCAGCCCCAGCATTTT	CASSLGARGTQPQHF
TRBD2	TRBV7-2	.	TRBJ2-7	TGTGCCAGCAGCTTAGGTGGGACTGCGGGGGTGCAGTACTTC	CASSLGGTAGVQYF
TRBD2	TRBV5-1	.	TRBJ2-2	TGCGCCAGCAGCCGACTAGCGGGAGCGGACACCGGGGAGCTGTTTTTT	CASSRLAGADTGELFF
.	TRBV7-2	.	TRBJ2-7	TGTGCCAGCAGCTTTGGACAGAGCTCCTACGAGCAGTACTTC	CASSFGQSSYEQYF
.	TRBV4-1	.	TRBJ2-7	TGCGCCAGCAGCCAAAAGACCAGGGGCGGCCTTTGGACGTACGAGCAGTACTTC	CASSQKTRGGLWTYEQYF
.	TRBV30	.	TRBJ1-5	TGTGCCTGGAGGGCGGGGAGAGGGCCCCAGCATTTT	CAWRAGRGPQHF
.	TRBV29-1	.	TRBJ1-3	TGCAGCGTTGTATCCGGAAACACCATATATTTT	CSVVSGNTIYF
.	TRBV30	.	TRBJ1-5	TGTGCCTGGAGTGGAGGATGGGGCGCAGGGGGCAATCAGCCCCAGCATTTT	CAWSGGWGAGGNQPQHF